This TCR beta chain derives from a study of post-analysis software for immune sequencing data. Study-level points and caveats: In patients, TRBV5-6, TRBV5-1 and TRBV20-1 belonged to several TRBV segments found more frequently than in controls.

This CDR3 contains 15 residues. The germline V gene has CDR1 MNHEY and CDR2 SVGAGI. The V gene end was trimmed by 4 bases and the J gene end by 3 bases; junction bases not matched to a gene: 2. Unique molecular identifiers featured in each of the TCR beta cDNA libraries. TCRdb re-called the PCR reads through MiXCR, storing one row per CDR3 protein. The data hold fewer than 900,000 distinct CDR3 sequences, with under 60% observed a single time. A note on this clonotype: Its antigen is not known.

Input material: blood. The V gene is TRBV6-5, the J gene TRBJ1-6, with 8 nucleotides matching TRBD1. The source of this sequence is a girl aged 10-17 years with multiple sclerosis. The CDR3 nucleotides read TGTGCCAGCAGTTTCAGGGGGCTCTATAATTCACCCCTCCACTTT. This codes for CASSFRGLYNSPLHF.